This T cell receptor (beta chain) originates from a study of identical twins. MiXCR, run by TCRdb on the 5' RACE reads, gives a single entry per CDR3 protein. The sample has approximately 410,000 distinct CDR3 sequences, 15% to 20% seen once. This clonotype was observed at least ten times. The CDR3 is 17 residues long. The germline CDR1 and CDR2 sequences are SGHDN and FVKESK. V lost 1 base to trimming and J lost 6 bases, with 18 bases between them. This receptor was obtained from a man aged 50-59 years in good health. Sequencing used naive T cells sorted from blood. The V gene is TRBV14, the J gene TRBJ1-4, with D maybe TRBD1 (6 bases). The CDR3 reads CASSQAPPGAGYEKLFF. The CDR3 DNA follows: TGTGCCAGCAGCCAAGCCCCCCCAGGGGCCGGATATGAAAAACTGTTTTTT.